The TCR beta chain described here comes from a study of T-cell memory formation after mild COVID-19. Study-wide results and limits: The appearance of some responding clones in pre-infection memory suggested that cross-reactive memory joined. Contracting clones localized mainly to CM and EM when CD4+ and mainly to EMRA when CD8+. Later expanders leaned toward CD4+, whereas clones contracting from day 15 to 85 were balanced CD4/CD8.

Germline CDR1 MNHEY, CDR2 SVGAGI. V was clipped by 6 bases and J by 11 bases; unmatched bases: 12. CDR3 length: 13 residues. Using constant-segment primers, 5'RACE produced TCR alpha and TCR beta cDNA libraries carrying sample barcodes and UMIs. In TCRdb, the 5' RACE reads were re-called with MiXCR into one record per CDR3 protein. Here the sample spans 350,000 to 400,000 distinct CDR3 sequences, roughly an eighth being singletons. Note on this clonotype: Its target is not known.

The sequence was obtained from a man in his late teens or twenties who had mild COVID-19 (a few samples of this study predate the infection). Cell type and time point are not known. Input material: PBMCs or a T cell subset sorted from them (not recorded which). The rearrangement links TRBV6-5 to TRBJ1-1, with 7 nucleotides matching TRBD1. CDR3 sequence reads: CASSQGGSSQAFF. The DNA of the CDR3 is TGTGCCAGCAGCCAAGGGGGCTCTTCGCAGGCTTTCTTT.